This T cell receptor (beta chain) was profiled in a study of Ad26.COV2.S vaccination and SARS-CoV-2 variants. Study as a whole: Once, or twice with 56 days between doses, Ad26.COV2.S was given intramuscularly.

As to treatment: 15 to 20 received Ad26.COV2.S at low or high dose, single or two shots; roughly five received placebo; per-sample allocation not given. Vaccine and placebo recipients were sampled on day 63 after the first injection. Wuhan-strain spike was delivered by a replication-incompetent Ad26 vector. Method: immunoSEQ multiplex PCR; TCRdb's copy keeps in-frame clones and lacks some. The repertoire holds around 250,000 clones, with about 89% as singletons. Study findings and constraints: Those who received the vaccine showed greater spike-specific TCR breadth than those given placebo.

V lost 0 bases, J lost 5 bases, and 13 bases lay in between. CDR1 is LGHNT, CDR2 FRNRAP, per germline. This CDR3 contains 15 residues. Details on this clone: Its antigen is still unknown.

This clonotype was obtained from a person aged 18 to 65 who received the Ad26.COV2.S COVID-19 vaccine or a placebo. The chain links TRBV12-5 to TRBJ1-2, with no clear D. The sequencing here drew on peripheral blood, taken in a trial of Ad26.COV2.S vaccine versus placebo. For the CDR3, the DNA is TGTGCTAGTGGTTTGGTACTTCAGGAATCATATGGCTACACCTTC. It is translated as CASGLVLQESYGYTF.